Following are 27 T cell receptor beta chains from one sample sequenced in a study of T cell responses to AZD1222 COVID-19 vaccine. Sequencing used immunoSEQ multiplex PCR; TCRdb keeps in-frame clones, though not all of them. The sample lists 150,000 to 200,000 clones; roughly 92% were seen once. The source material was peripheral blood, sampled on day 0 of AZD1222 vaccination. The source is an adult in good health.

This rearrangement joins TRBV7-9 to TRBJ1-6; D possibly corresponds to TRBD1 (5 bases). The CDR3 contains 13 residues. Germline V lookup: CDR1 SEHNR, CDR2 FQNEAQ (reference sequence). The germline V and J ends were trimmed by 8 bases and 5 bases, with 10 bases remaining between them. The chain's CDR3 is CASGAPNNSPLHF. For the CDR3, the DNA is TGTGCCAGCGGGGCGCCTAATAATTCACCCCTCCACTTT. The complete variable domain, with remaining parts taken from reference TRBV7-9 and TRBJ1-6, reads DTGVSQNPRHKITKRGQNVTFRCDPISEHNRLYWYRQTLGQGPEFLTYFQNEAQLEKSRLLSDRFSAERPKGSFSTLEIQRTEQGDSAMYLCASGAPNNSPLHFGNGTRLTVT.

The V call is TRBV27, the J call TRBJ1-1; D remains ambiguous. The germline V gene encodes CDR1 MNHEY and CDR2 SMNVEV (reference sequence). V was cut by 2 bases and J by 4 bases, with 14 bases left in between. The CDR3 contains 15 residues. The CDR3 region is CASSLSIWVATEAFF. In DNA, the CDR3 is TGTGCCAGCAGTTTAAGCATTTGGGTGGCCACTGAAGCTTTCTTT.

The V call is TRBV9, the J call TRBJ2-1, with 9 bases aligning to TRBD2. With 3 bases clipped from V and 8 bases from J, the junction kept 3 bases outside the gene matches. Germline CDR1 is SGDLS and CDR2 is YYNGEE. The CDR3 consists of 13 residues. The CDR3 protein is CASSGGLADEQFF. The CDR3 coding sequence is TGTGCCAGCAGCGGGGGACTAGCCGATGAGCAGTTCTTC.

The V call is TRBV19, the J call TRBJ2-3, with TRBD2 identical over 9 bases. This CDR3 is built from 16 residues. Germline CDR1 LNHDA, CDR2 SQIVND (reference sequence). V shed 1 base, J shed 2 bases, and the junction held 4 bases outside the gene matches. CDR3 nucleotide sequence: TGTGCCAGTAGTATAGGGGCGGGGGGGCCCACAGATACGCAGTATTTT. Translating it yields CASSIGAGGPTDTQYF.

The count of this clone is one. The genes are TRBV11-2 and TRBJ1-6; D is ambiguous. There are 16 residues in the CDR3. Deletions cut 7 bases from V and 0 bases from J, with 13 bases between. The germline V gene encodes CDR1 SGHAT and CDR2 FQNNGV. CDR3 DNA sequence: TGTGCCAGCAAAAGGATTCGGAGCTCCTATAATTCACCCCTCCACTTT. Translating gives CASKRIRSSYNSPLHF.

The rearrangement joins TRBV11-2 to TRBJ2-1; a possible D gene is TRBD1 (5 bases). The germline V gene has CDR1 SGHAT and CDR2 FQNNGV. Trimming stripped 1 base from V and 12 bases from J, with 10 bases between. The CDR3 covers 12 residues. The CDR3 loop is CASSLGFQGQFF. DNA of the CDR3: TGTGCCAGCAGCTTAGGGTTTCAGGGGCAGTTCTTC.

This chain links TRBV29-1 with TRBJ2-5; 7 bases agree with TRBD1. V dropped 4 bases and J dropped 1; count of bases not matched to a gene: 9. Per the germline V gene, CDR1 is SQVTM and CDR2 is ANQGSEA. The CDR3 sequence is 15 residues long. The CDR3 loop reads CSVVKIGDSQETQYF. The CDR3 DNA reads TGCAGCGTTGTTAAGATCGGGGACAGCCAAGAGACCCAGTACTTC.

This clone was recorded once. V and J are TRBV6-5 and TRBJ1-1; no firm D call. The length of the CDR3 is 13 residues. With 6 bases removed from V and 0 bases from J, the gap between germline ends came to 8 bases. Germline values: CDR1 MNHEY, CDR2 SVGAGI. The CDR3 coding sequence is TGTGCCAGCAGCTCCTCGGTGAACACTGAAGCTTTCTTT. Its protein is CASSSSVNTEAFF.

The J gene is TRBJ2-3, the V gene TRBV3-1 (or the pseudogene TRBV3-2); D is perhaps TRBD1 (5 bases). This CDR3 is 15 amino acids long. Trimming removed 0 bases at V and 2 bases at J, with 9 bases between. CDR1 and CDR2 (germline): LGHDT, YNNKEL (reference sequence). Here the CDR3 DNA reads TGTGCCAGCAGCCAAGATCGACAGAACACAGATACGCAGTATTTT. Amino acid sequence: CASSQDRQNTDTQYF.

J is TRBJ1-4 and V is TRBV19; weak D call: TRBD1 (5 bases). The CDR3 contains 16 residues. The ends were cut back, 6 bases at V and 8 bases at J, with 22 bases in the middle. Germline V CDR1 and CDR2: LNHDA, SQIVND (reference sequence). For the CDR3, the DNA is TGTGCCAGTAGCTCTCAAGGCAGGGCTCCTGGCGAAAAACTGTTTTTT. Its translation: CASSSQGRAPGEKLFF.

The chain uses TRBV2 and TRBJ2-7; 8 nucleotides align to TRBD1. CDR1 and CDR2 (germline): SNHLY, FYNNEI. J was trimmed by 3 bases and V by 5 bases; bases with no gene match: 3. This CDR3 is built from 13 residues. CDR3 nucleotides: TGTGCCAGCAGTCGACAGGGGCTCTACGAGCAGTACTTC. Translation: CASSRQGLYEQYF. Combining the CDR3 with reference TRBV2 and TRBJ2-7 gives the whole variable domain EPEVTQTPSHQVTQMGQEVILRCVPISNHLYFYWYRQILGQKVEFLVSFYNNEISEKSEIFDDQFSVERPDGSNFTLKIRSTKLEDSAMYFCASSRQGLYEQYFGPGTRLTVT.

The rearrangement joins TRBV29-1 to TRBJ1-1; the D is unclear. Between the trimmed V and J ends, which lost 3 bases and 7 bases, there was a span of 12 bases. CDR1 and CDR2 from the germline V gene are SQVTM and ANQGSEA. This CDR3 spans 12 amino acids. The CDR3: CSVDPLGGEAFF. CDR3 in DNA: TGCAGCGTTGACCCGTTGGGAGGTGAAGCTTTCTTT.

The chain links TRBV6-1 to TRBJ1-1, with D hard to call. V was pared by 6 bases and J by 1 base, with 12 bases between. The CDR3 is 14 amino acids. CDR1 and CDR2 from the germline V gene are MNHNS and SASEGT. CDR3: CASRNLAGNTEAFF. CDR3 bases: TGTGCCAGCAGGAATTTGGCGGGGAACACTGAAGCTTTCTTT.

The chain links TRBV13 to TRBJ1-6; tentative D call: TRBD1 (6 bases). CDR3 length: 14 amino acids. Germline loops: CDR1 PRHDT, CDR2 FYEKMQ (reference sequence). V was clipped by 4 bases and J by 8 bases, with 12 bases between them. The CDR3 coding sequence is TGTGCCAGCAGCTCCAGGGGAAATGATTCACCCCTCCACTTT. The encoded protein is CASSSRGNDSPLHF.

The V gene is TRBV29-1, the J gene TRBJ1-3; D gene ambiguous. CDR1 and CDR2 from the germline V gene are SQVTM and ANQGSEA. V shed 2 bases and J shed 0 bases, with 8 bases lying between them. The length of the CDR3 is 14 residues. The CDR3 reads CSVEPELSGNTIYF. The CDR3, as DNA: TGCAGCGTTGAACCAGAGCTCTCTGGAAACACCATATATTTT.

Concerning this clone: The junction does not match germline at one end; this may be a read error. This rearrangement joins TRBV7-7 to TRBJ2-5, with 7 bases matching TRBD2. The CDR3 length is 14 residues. Germline CDR1 is SSHAT and CDR2 is FNYEAQ (reference sequence). The CDR3 region is CASSQEETSKTQYF. CDR3 nucleotides: TGTGCTAGCAGCCAGGAGGAGACTAGCAAGACCCAGTACTTC.

The chain joins TRBV19 to TRBJ1-2; D ambiguous. Germline loops: CDR1 LNHDA, CDR2 SQIVND (reference sequence). The germline V and J ends were trimmed by 5 bases and 2 bases, with 12 bases remaining between them. The CDR3 length is 14 residues. The CDR3 spells CASSAVLGNYGYTF. The CDR3 DNA reads as TGTGCCAGTAGTGCCGTACTAGGGAACTATGGCTACACCTTC.

Only one count was recorded for this clone. The chain is built from TRBV5-1 and TRBJ2-7; D not certain. V was clipped by 5 bases and J by 3 bases, with 18 bases between them. CDR3 length: 15 amino acids. CDR1 and CDR2 (germline): SGHRS, YFSETQ. The CDR3 spells CASSSPTTGLYEQYF. CDR3 nucleotide sequence: TGCGCCAGCAGTTCTCCCACAACGGGCCTCTACGAGCAGTACTTC.

The rearrangement joins TRBV10-3 to TRBJ2-1; 7 nucleotides agree with TRBD1. The ends lost 6 bases at V and 1 base at J; junction bases unmatched: 6. The germline gives CDR1 ENHRY, CDR2 SYGVKD. This CDR3 is 15 amino acids long. The CDR3 DNA reads TGTGCCATCAGGGCAGACAGGGCATCCTACAATGAGCAGTTCTTC. This sequence encodes CAIRADRASYNEQFF.

V is TRBV5-6 and J is TRBJ2-7; D is unresolved. Per the germline V gene, CDR1 is SGHDT and CDR2 is YYEEEE. This CDR3 region has 16 residues. V was clipped by 2 bases and J by 3 bases, with 18 bases between them. In DNA, the CDR3 is TGTGCCAGCAGCTTTTCAACTCTCGGGCAGAGCTACGAGCAGTACGTC. This codes for CASSFSTLGQSYEQYV.

This chain connects TRBV28 to TRBJ1-2; D unresolved. Germline CDR1 and CDR2: MDHEN and SYDVKM. This CDR3 spans 12 amino acids. V was trimmed by 2 bases and J by 8 bases, leaving 9 bases between them. CDR3 amino acids: CASSLSVKGYTF. The CDR3 nucleotides are TGTGCCAGCAGTTTAAGCGTAAAAGGCTACACCTTC.

The chain combines TRBV5-1 with TRBJ2-7, with a possible D match to TRBD2 (5 bases). From germline, CDR1 is SGHRS and CDR2 YFSETQ. Trimming stripped 0 bases from V and 0 bases from J, with 7 bases between. The CDR3 is 14 residues long. CDR3 DNA sequence: TGCGCCAGCAGCTTGGGTAGCGCCTCCTACGAGCAGTACTTC. This encodes CASSLGSASYEQYF.

The CDR3, as DNA: TGCGCCAGCAGCCTTGCAAGGAACACTGAAGCTTTCTTT. Residues: CASSLARNTEAFF. The rearrangement uses TRBV4-3 and TRBJ1-1; no clear D. V lost 4 bases, J lost 1 base, and 7 bases lay in between. The germline gives CDR1 LGHNA, CDR2 YSLEER. CDR3 length: 13 residues.

The V gene is TRBV10-2, the J gene TRBJ1-5; possibly TRBD1 for D (5 bases). Deletions cut 9 bases from V and 1 base from J, with 10 bases between. The germline V gene encodes CDR1 WSHSY and CDR2 SAAADI. The CDR3 has 13 amino acids. The CDR3 loop is CASRQNSNQPQHF. The CDR3 DNA sequence: TGCGCCAGTAGACAGAACAGCAATCAGCCCCAGCATTTT.

The CDR3 bases are TGTGCCAGCAGTGAAGAGCCAGGGAAATATCAGCCCCAGCATTTT. Encoded protein: CASSEEPGKYQPQHF. The chain joins TRBV6-1 to TRBJ1-5, with D possibly being TRBD1 (5 bases). The CDR3 consists of 15 residues. Trimming took 1 base from V and 5 from J, leaving 12 bases between them. Germline CDR1 is MNHNS and CDR2 is SASEGT.

The chain couples TRBV6-5 to TRBJ1-1; the D is unclear. The CDR3 has 15 amino acids. V was clipped by 7 bases and J by 1 base, with 16 bases between them. The germline V gene has CDR1 MNHEY and CDR2 SVGAGI. CDR3 amino acids: CASIDVGRRNTEAFF. In DNA form, the CDR3 reads TGTGCCAGCATAGATGTTGGGCGAAGGAACACTGAAGCTTTCTTT.

The chain uses TRBV24-1 and TRBJ2-7, with TRBD1 identical over 8 bases. Germline CDR1 reads KGHDR; CDR2 reads SFDVKD. V trimming: 0 bases; J trimming: 7 bases; junction bases outside the gene matches: 10. The CDR3 covers 16 residues. CDR3 amino acids: CATSDLLPGGRHEQYF. CDR3 nucleotide sequence: TGTGCCACCAGTGATTTGCTTCCAGGGGGCCGGCATGAGCAGTACTTC.